These T cell receptor beta chains were read from a single sample in a study of radiation and T cells in renal cell carcinoma. Sequencing used immunoSEQ multiplex PCR; TCRdb keeps in-frame clones, though not all of them. The sample holds about 150,000 clones, roughly 88% seen once. Sequencing was performed on blood, taken from a patient whose treatment included radiotherapy and nephrectomy. The receptors were gathered from a woman between 45 and 60 years old with renal cell carcinoma. Each CDR3 is given without its conserved first and last residue. D genes are given only for firm matches. Clone size, where shown, is once, few, many, or a class for clones that have expanded.

-,TRBJ2-1,TRBD1,TRBV30,17,AWSVSFFSRQGVNNEQF
many,TRBJ1-1,-,TRBV5-8,12,ASSSAGVNTEAF
-,TRBJ2-2,TRBD1,TRBV5-1,13,ASSLEGAFTGELF
-,TRBJ1-1,-,TRBV10-1,14,ASSESTGGANTEAF
-,TRBJ1-3,-,TRBV9,11,ASSVGPGNTIY
once,TRBJ2-7,-,TRBV5-1,10,ASSFNRAEQY
-,TRBJ1-2,TRBD1,TRBV7-9,14,ASSLSSTGANYGYT
-,TRBJ2-7,TRBD1,TRBV7-2,11,ASSRQGPYEQY
-,TRBJ2-3,TRBD2,TRBV4-2,15,ASSQAGTSSSTDTQY
-,TRBJ2-7,TRBD1,TRBV7-2,13,ASSLGTGPNYEQY
few,TRBJ2-7,-,TRBV6-1,8,AIRDYEQY
-,TRBJ2-2,-,TRBV5-1,12,ASSLGRGPGELF
once,TRBJ2-5,-,TRBV7-6,11,ASSLHQQETQY
once,TRBJ2-2,-,TRBV25-1,11,ASSESTRRELF
-,TRBJ1-1,-,TRBV6-5,14,ASSLGARGRNTEAF
-,TRBJ1-2,-,TRBV4-1,16,ASSQDSLRPRDAAGYT
once,TRBJ2-4,TRBD1,TRBV5-4,15,ASSSNTGTGLKNIQY
-,TRBJ2-7,TRBD1,TRBV5-1,12,ASSAGDSSYEQY
-,TRBJ2-3,-,TRBV7-9,9,ASSLKDTQY
-,TRBJ1-1,-,TRBV6-1,12,ASIYRQQNTEAF
-,TRBJ1-6,-,TRBV14,15,ASSQGSVGRSSSPLH
-,TRBJ1-1,TRBD1,TRBV7-2,13,ASSFTGAPNTEAF
-,TRBJ1-2,-,TRBV7-2,11,ASSLNRVDGYT
-,TRBJ1-3,-,TRBV10-3,12,AISGILSGNTIY
-,TRBJ2-1,TRBD2,TRBV12-5,15,ASGTGLAGLLYNEQF
few,TRBJ1-2,-,TRBV7-3,13,ASSPQGLPAYGYT